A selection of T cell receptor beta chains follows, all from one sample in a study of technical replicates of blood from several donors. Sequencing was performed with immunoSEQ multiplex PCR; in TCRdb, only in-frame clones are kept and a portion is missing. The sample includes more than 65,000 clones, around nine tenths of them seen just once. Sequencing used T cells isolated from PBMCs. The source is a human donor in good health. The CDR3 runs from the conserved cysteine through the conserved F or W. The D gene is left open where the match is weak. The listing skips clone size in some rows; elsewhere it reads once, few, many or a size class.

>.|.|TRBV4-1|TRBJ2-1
TGCGCCAGCAGCCCCCGACAGGATTACAATGAGCAGTTCTTC
CASSPRQDYNEQFF
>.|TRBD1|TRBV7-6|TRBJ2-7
TGTGCCAGCAGCTTATCGGCCCCTACAGGGGCTCTGGGCTACGAGCAGTACTTC
CASSLSAPTGALGYEQYF
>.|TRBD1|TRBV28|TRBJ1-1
TGTGCCAGCAGTCGACAGGGGAGGAACACTGAAGCTTTCTTT
CASSRQGRNTEAFF
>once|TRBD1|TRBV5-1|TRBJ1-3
TGCGCCAGCAGCGTCCAGGGGGCGCGAGGAAACACCATATATTTT
CASSVQGARGNTIYF
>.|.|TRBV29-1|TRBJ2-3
TGCAGCGTTGAAGGACGTTCAGGAACAGATACGCAGTATTTT
CSVEGRSGTDTQYF
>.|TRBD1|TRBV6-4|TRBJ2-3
TGTGCCAGCAGTGAATCCTGGGACAGGGAGCTTCCAGATACGCAGTATTTT
CASSESWDRELPDTQYF
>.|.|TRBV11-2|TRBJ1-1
TGTGCCAGCAGCTTAGTAGCAGCTTGGAACACTGAAGCTTTCTTT
CASSLVAAWNTEAFF
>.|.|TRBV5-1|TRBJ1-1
TGCGCCAGCAGCTTGGCAGAGAACACTGAAGCTTTCTTT
CASSLAENTEAFF
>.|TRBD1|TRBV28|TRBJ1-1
TGTGCCAGCAGGCCAACAGGGGGCATCAGTGAAGCTTTCTTT
CASRPTGGISEAFF
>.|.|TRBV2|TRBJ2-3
TGTGCCAGCCAATCGCTTCGGAGCACAGATACGCAGTATTTT
CASQSLRSTDTQYF
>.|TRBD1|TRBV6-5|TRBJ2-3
TGTGCCAGCAGCCCGACAGGGACGGGGACAGATACGCAGTATTTT
CASSPTGTGTDTQYF
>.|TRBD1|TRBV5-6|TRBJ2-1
TGTGCCAGCGTCGGGACAGGGGGTTACAATGAGCAGTTCTTC
CASVGTGGYNEQFF
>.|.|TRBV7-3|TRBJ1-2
TGTGCCAGCAGCTTCTTCCCGGGGTCGGATAACTATGGCTACACCTTC
CASSFFPGSDNYGYTF
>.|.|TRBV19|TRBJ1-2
TGTGCCAGTAGTACCGGACAGCACTATGGCTACACCTTC
CASSTGQHYGYTF
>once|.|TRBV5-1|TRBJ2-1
TGCGCCAGCACGGCGGGGAGCTCCTACAATGAGCAGTTCTTC
CASTAGSSYNEQFF
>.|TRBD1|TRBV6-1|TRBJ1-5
TGTGCCAGCAGAGTAGGGGGCCTCAATCAGCCCCAGCATTTT
CASRVGGLNQPQHF
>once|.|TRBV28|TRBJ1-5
TGTGCCAGCAGTCGGACAGTTAATCAGCCCCAGCATTTT
CASSRTVNQPQHF
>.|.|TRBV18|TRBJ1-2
TGTGCCAGCTCATCCTTGACAGAAATATTCGGCTACACCTTC
CASSSLTEIFGYTF
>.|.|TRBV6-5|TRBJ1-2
TGTGCCAGCAGTCCCCCGGACAGCCATGGCTACACCTTC
CASSPPDSHGYTF
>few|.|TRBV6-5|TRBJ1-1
TGTGCCAGCGCTAGGGGTCTTGAAGCTTTCTTT
CASARGLEAFF
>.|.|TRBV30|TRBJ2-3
TGTGCCTGGACTAGCGCTGGCACAGATACGCAGTATTTT
CAWTSAGTDTQYF
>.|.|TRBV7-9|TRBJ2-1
TGTGCCAGCACCCCCCTCAGCTCCTACAATGAGCAGTTCTTC
CASTPLSSYNEQFF
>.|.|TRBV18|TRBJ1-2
TGTGCCAGCTCACCACCGGGGGGGTACTATGGCTACACCTTC
CASSPPGGYYGYTF
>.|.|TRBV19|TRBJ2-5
TGTGCCTGTAACTACCCAGGGGAGACCCAGTACTTC
CACNYPGETQYF
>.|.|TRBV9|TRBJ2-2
TGTGCCAGCAGCGTAGTTTGGGGGCTGGGGGAGCTGTTTTTT
CASSVVWGLGELFF
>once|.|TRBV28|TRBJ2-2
TGTGCCAGCACCCTAATGGCGCGGATGAACACCGGGGAGCTGTTTTTT
CASTLMARMNTGELFF
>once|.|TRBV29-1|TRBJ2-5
TGCAGCGTCCTTCGGGGGGCGAATGGGGAGACCCAGTACTTC
CSVLRGANGETQYF
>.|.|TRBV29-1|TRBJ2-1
TGCAGCGTTGAGGGGGGTCCTCATTCCTACAATGAGCAGTTCTTC
CSVEGGPHSYNEQFF
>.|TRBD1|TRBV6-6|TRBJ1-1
TGTGCCAGCAGTTACTCGAGAGGGGGCCGTGAAGCTTTCTTT
CASSYSRGGREAFF
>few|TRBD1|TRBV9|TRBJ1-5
TGTGCCAGCAGCGTAGGAGGACAGGGGGTCGAGCCCCAGCATTTT
CASSVGGQGVEPQHF
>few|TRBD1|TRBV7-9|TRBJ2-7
TGTGCCAGCAGCTTAGGAACAGGGGGATCCTACGAGCAGTACTTC
CASSLGTGGSYEQYF
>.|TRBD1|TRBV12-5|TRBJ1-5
TGTGCTAGTGGTTTACCCCTCGGGGACAGGGGACGAGAGTGGCCCCAGCATTTT
CASGLPLGDRGREWPQHF
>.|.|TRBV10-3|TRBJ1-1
TGTGCCATCAGTGAGTCTGGACAACCTGAAGCTTTCTTT
CAISESGQPEAFF
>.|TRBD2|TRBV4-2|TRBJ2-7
TGTGCCAGCAGCCAAGCTAGCGGGAGTGTTTACGAGCAGTACTTC
CASSQASGSVYEQYF
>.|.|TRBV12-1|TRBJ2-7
TGTGCCAGCAGCTTCGGTTGTGGGAGGGCCCACCTGATCTACGAGCAGTACTTC
CASSFGCGRAHLIYEQYF
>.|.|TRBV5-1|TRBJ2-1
TGCGCCAGCAGCCCCGAGGCGGCAAGCTCCTACAATGAGCAGTTCTTC
CASSPEAASSYNEQFF